These 25 T cell receptor beta chains share one sample of origin, sequenced in a study of human T cells and chemical hapten exposure (dated by TCRdb to 2020 to 2023). The sample's time point label is to be understood as: pre-sensitization, week 0. This specimen's treatment or condition label, interpreted: therapeutic diphenylcyclopropenone sensitization with weekly scalp DPC. The library was prepared using RACE. The run used a NextSeq 500. In TCRdb, the public reads were trimmed at Q25 with fastp and aligned with MiXCR, with productive beta chains retained. Rows are unified per CDR3 protein, each entry keeping the most common DNA and genes. The sample includes about 180,000 distinct CDR3 sequences, with more than 25% observed a single time. Of the sample, less than 3.5% is held by the ten largest clones. Sample: whole blood, taken in connection with sensitization to the hapten diphenylcyclopropenone (DPC). These receptors were obtained from a woman in her twenties or thirties with alopecia areata. Some clones in this sample may be carry-over from other donors' samples.

This clonotype was detected only a few times. CDR3 loop: CSVGDRGGQPQHF. The CDR3, as DNA: TGCAGCGTTGGGGACAGGGGTGGTCAGCCCCAGCATTTT. The gene calls are TRBV29-1 and TRBJ1-5; 10 bases are a match to TRBD1. V dropped 4 bases and J dropped 6; count of bases not matched to a gene: 3. The CDR3 covers 13 residues. Germline CDR1 is SQVTM and CDR2 is ANQGSEA.

CDR3: CASGLDGYTEAFF. CDR3 bases: TGTGCCAGCGGATTGGACGGGTACACTGAAGCTTTCTTT. The chain employs TRBV25-1 and TRBJ1-1; D remains unclear. CDR3 size: 13 residues. Germline V gives CDR1 MGHDK, CDR2 SYGVNS. The V end lost 8 bases, the J end lost 3 bases, and 13 bases lay between the germline ends.

The J gene is TRBJ2-1, the V gene TRBV5-4; 9 bases are shared with TRBD2. This CDR3 region has 16 residues. Losses at the gene ends were 0 bases for V and 7 bases for J; bases not matched to a gene: 8. CDR1 and CDR2 from the germline V gene are SGHNT and YYREEE (reference sequence). CDR3 DNA: TGTGCCAGCAGCTTGGGGCTAGCGGGGCCGGGGAATGAGCAGTTCTTC. Amino acid sequence: CASSLGLAGPGNEQFF.

The rearrangement joins TRBV29-1 to TRBJ2-6, with D perhaps TRBD1 or TRBD2 (5 bases each). The V end was cut by 6 bases, the J end by 0 bases, with 9 bases between. The CDR3 extends over 14 amino acids. Germline-derived CDR1 and CDR2 are SQVTM and ANQGSEA. The CDR3 here is CSVRGPSGANVLTF. CDR3 nucleotide sequence: TGCAGCGTGAGGGGTCCCTCTGGGGCCAACGTCCTGACTTTC.

This chain connects TRBV7-2 to TRBJ1-2; D might be TRBD1 (5 bases). The germline V and J ends were trimmed by 5 bases and 1 base, with 17 bases remaining between them. Germline values: CDR1 SGHTA, CDR2 FQGNSA. This CDR3 has 16 residues. In nucleotides, the CDR3 is TGTGCCAGCAGCCCCCCGCGCGGGGCGCTTAACTATGGCTACACCTTC. Translating it yields CASSPPRGALNYGYTF.

V usage is TRBV20-1 and J usage is TRBJ2-1; 15 bases are shared with TRBD2. Per germline, CDR1 DFQATT and CDR2 SNEGSKA (reference sequence). The CDR3 spans 14 residues. V was pared by 6 bases and J by 8 bases, with 5 bases of the junction left unmatched. The CDR3 DNA reads as TGCAGTGCGGGGACTAGCGGGAGGACCTATGAGCAGTTCTTC. It is translated as CSAGTSGRTYEQFF.

This clonotype was seen just once. This chain uses TRBV6-2 or TRBV6-3 with TRBJ2-5; the match to TRBD2 covers 7 bases. Germline V CDR1 and CDR2: MNHEY, SVGEGT. With V trimmed by 0 bases and J by 4 bases, 11 bases remained unmatched. This CDR3 has 17 amino acids. The CDR3 DNA sequence: TGTGCCAGCAGTTACTCGCGAGGGAGGGCGTCATCAGAGACCCAGTACTTC. It encodes CASSYSRGRASSETQYF.

This clonotype appeared a few times. This rearrangement joins TRBV7-9 to TRBJ1-4, with 9 nucleotides matching TRBD1. The V gene's germline CDR1 is SEHNR and CDR2 FQNEAQ (reference sequence). The CDR3 length is 16 residues. V shed 0 bases and J 5 bases; nucleotides not matched to a gene: 4. CDR3 region: CASSLASGTGNEKLFF. Here the CDR3 DNA reads TGTGCCAGCAGCTTAGCTTCCGGGACAGGGAATGAAAAACTGTTTTTT.

This clonotype showed up just a few times. The chain carries TRBV28 and TRBJ2-3, with 10 bases fitting TRBD2. The junction had 15 bases not matched to a gene; V was cut back by 4 bases and J by 5 bases. The CDR3 loop spans 18 amino acids. Germline V gene lookup returns CDR1 MDHEN and CDR2 SYDVKM. The CDR3 DNA reads TGTGCCAGCAGTTCCTCCCCAGCTAGCGGGAGTGCTTTAGATACGCAGTATTTT. Protein: CASSSSPASGSALDTQYF.

This clonotype was observed a handful of times. This sequence joins TRBV10-3 and TRBJ2-7; D unresolved. V lost 3 bases and J 7 bases, leaving 10 bases between the germline ends. The CDR3 extends over 12 amino acids. Germline V gene lookup returns CDR1 ENHRY and CDR2 SYGVKD. Written as DNA, the CDR3 is TGTGCCATCAGTGACAGCAATGCGGAGCAGTACTTC. Residues: CAISDSNAEQYF.

A few counts support this clonotype. V gene TRBV29-1 combines with J gene TRBJ2-7, with no clear D. CDR3 size: 13 residues. In germline, CDR1 is SQVTM, CDR2 ANQGSEA. V was shortened by 7 bases and J by 4 bases, with 17 bases between the two germline ends. The CDR3 reads CSATLTRAYEQYF. The CDR3 nucleotides are TGCAGCGCCACGTTGACAAGGGCGTACGAGCAGTACTTC.

The chain has TRBV4-3 and TRBJ2-5, with TRBD1 as a possible D gene (6 bases). The length of the CDR3 is 13 residues. With 4 bases removed from V and 5 bases from J, the gap between germline ends came to 11 bases. Germline values: CDR1 LGHNA, CDR2 YSLEER. The CDR3 is CASSRQGFETQYF. The CDR3 DNA reads TGCGCCAGCAGCCGGCAGGGGTTTGAGACCCAGTACTTC.

This chain links TRBV20-1 with TRBJ2-3; 7 bases are shared with TRBD2. J lost 0 bases, V lost 4 bases, and 10 bases had no gene match. Germline V gene data show CDR1 as DFQATT and CDR2 as SNEGSKA (reference sequence). CDR3 size: 16 residues. This chain's CDR3 is CSATASGLGSTDTQYF. For the CDR3, the DNA is TGCAGTGCTACGGCTAGCGGCCTTGGAAGCACAGATACGCAGTATTTT.

The table lists this clonotype with a few counts. The V gene is TRBV28, the J gene TRBJ1-2, with D perhaps matching TRBD1 (5 bases). CDR1 and CDR2 from the germline V gene are MDHEN and SYDVKM. The CDR3 covers 14 residues. Trimming left V 4 bases short and J 2 bases short, with 11 bases between. The CDR3 DNA reads as TGTGCCAGCAGTTCTCTCGGGGGGAACTATGGCTACACCTTC. Its protein product is CASSSLGGNYGYTF.

As to this clonotype: A clone one base away is much larger, so this may be a read error. This rearrangement joins TRBV7-9 to TRBJ2-1; 8 bases match TRBD2. The CDR3 is 17 amino acids. Germline CDR1 and CDR2: SEHNR and FQNEAQ (reference sequence). J lost 7 bases, V lost 5 bases, and 16 bases had no gene match. The CDR3 region has the DNA TGTGCCAGCAGCGACGGAAATAGCGGGACCATTAGGAATGAGCAGTTCTTC. This encodes CASSDGNSGTIRNEQFF.

The J gene is TRBJ1-4, the V gene TRBV2; 7 bases align to TRBD1. The CDR3 is 15 amino acids. V lost 2 bases and J lost 10; bases outside the gene matches: 10. From germline, CDR1 is SNHLY and CDR2 FYNNEI. CDR3 in DNA: TGTGCCAGCAGTGAATTCGGGACAGCCAACCGAAAACTGTTTTTT. Residues: CASSEFGTANRKLFF.

This clonotype was seen a few times. This sequence joins TRBV15 and TRBJ1-5; 7 bases match TRBD1. The CDR3 contains 15 residues. Germline loops: CDR1 LNHNV, CDR2 YYDKDF (reference sequence). V was pared by 0 bases and J by 8 bases, with 7 bases of the junction left unmatched. The CDR3 here is CATSREYRGVEPQHF. CDR3 nucleotide sequence: TGTGCCACCAGCAGAGAATACAGGGGAGTGGAGCCCCAGCATTTT.

The CDR3 protein is CASSPLAGASYEQYF. The CDR3 nucleotides read TGTGCCAGCAGCCCCTTAGCGGGGGCCTCCTACGAGCAGTACTTC. This rearrangement joins TRBV7-9 to TRBJ2-7; 9 bases agree with TRBD2. V lost 5 bases to trimming and J lost 0 bases; unmatched junction nucleotides: 5. This CDR3 is 15 amino acids long. CDR1 is SEHNR, CDR2 FQNEAQ, per germline (reference sequence). The entire variable domain, with the rest obtained from reference TRBV7-9 and TRBJ2-7, is as follows: DTGVSQNPRHKITKRGQNVTFRCDPISEHNRLYWYRQTLGQGPEFLTYFQNEAQLEKSRLLSDRFSAERPKGSFSTLEIQRTEQGDSAMYLCASSPLAGASYEQYFGPGTRLTVT.

The chain recombines TRBV6-5 with TRBJ1-2; TRBD1 aligns across 8 bases. Germline trimming cut 0 bases from V and 5 bases from J; bases unmatched to any gene: 11. This CDR3 spans 17 amino acids. The germline gives CDR1 MNHEY, CDR2 SVGAGI. CDR3 amino acids: CASSYSTVAGGLYGYTF. The CDR3, as DNA: TGTGCCAGCAGTTACTCTACCGTCGCAGGGGGCTTGTATGGCTACACCTTC.

V gene TRBV28 combines with J gene TRBJ2-7; TRBD2 matches at 12 bases. Trimming cost V 6 bases and J 0 bases; bases outside gene matches: 0. Per germline, CDR1 MDHEN and CDR2 SYDVKM. This CDR3 has 14 amino acids. In DNA, the CDR3 is TGTGCCAGCAGGACTAGCGGGAGCTCCTACGAGCAGTACTTC. Its protein is CASRTSGSSYEQYF.

The chain employs TRBV29-1 and TRBJ2-4, with 7 bases aligning to TRBD1. The V segment lost 4 bases and the J segment 7 bases; nucleotides outside the gene matches: 4. Germline V lookup: CDR1 SQVTM, CDR2 ANQGSEA. CDR3 size: 12 residues. The CDR3 reads CSVVLQGNIQYF. The CDR3 DNA is TGCAGCGTTGTCTTACAGGGGAACATTCAGTACTTC.

This clonotype was counted only a few times. The chain is built from TRBV25-1 and TRBJ1-2; 7 positions agree with TRBD1. Trimming at V came to 3 bases and at J to 4 bases, leaving 8 bases not matched to a gene. The CDR3 extends over 15 amino acids. CDR1 MGHDK and CDR2 SYGVNS come from the germline V gene. The CDR3 protein is CASSDAGGSAYGYTF. The CDR3, as DNA: TGTGCCAGCAGTGATGCAGGGGGTTCGGCCTATGGCTACACCTTC.

The V gene is TRBV5-1, the J gene TRBJ1-1, with D tentatively TRBD1 (5 bases). This CDR3 region has 14 residues. Germline V gene data show CDR1 as SGHRS and CDR2 as YFSETQ. Trimming took 0 bases from V and 7 from J, leaving 13 bases between them. CDR3 DNA: TGCGCCAGCAGCTTGGCGGGTGGGGACGGTGAAGCTTTCTTT. Its protein product is CASSLAGGDGEAFF.

The chain uses TRBV6-5 and TRBJ2-2; 9 positions match TRBD1. Germline trimming cut 4 bases from V and 9 bases from J; bases unmatched to any gene: 12. CDR3 length: 16 residues. Per germline, CDR1 MNHEY and CDR2 SVGAGI. CDR3 nucleotides: TGTGCCAGCAGTTTAACCGGGACAGGGACCTCCCGGGAGCTGTTTTTT. Its protein is CASSLTGTGTSRELFF.

The chain uses TRBV6-2 or TRBV6-3 and TRBJ2-1; TRBD1 or TRBD2 may be the D gene (5 bases each). The V end lost 7 bases, the J end lost 6 bases, and 13 bases lay between the germline ends. The CDR3 is 13 amino acids. Looked up from germline, CDR1 is MNHEY and CDR2 is SVGEGT. The CDR3 DNA reads as TGTGCCAGCAACCTTTGGGACGGCAATGAGCAGTTCTTC. Translating it yields CASNLWDGNEQFF.